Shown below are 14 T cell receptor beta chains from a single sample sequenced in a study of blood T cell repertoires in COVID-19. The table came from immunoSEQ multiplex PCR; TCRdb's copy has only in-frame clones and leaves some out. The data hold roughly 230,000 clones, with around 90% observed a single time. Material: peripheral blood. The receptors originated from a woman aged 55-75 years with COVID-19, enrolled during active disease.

Written as DNA, the CDR3 is TGTGCCAGCAGTGAACGGTCCCATTTGGAGGGGCTGGGCTATGGCTACACCTTC. Protein product: CASSERSHLEGLGYGYTF. V and J are TRBV2 and TRBJ1-2, with D perhaps matching TRBD1 (5 bases). V lost 2 bases and J 4 bases, leaving 23 bases between the germline ends. Germline CDR1 SNHLY, CDR2 FYNNEI. The CDR3 sequence is 18 residues long.

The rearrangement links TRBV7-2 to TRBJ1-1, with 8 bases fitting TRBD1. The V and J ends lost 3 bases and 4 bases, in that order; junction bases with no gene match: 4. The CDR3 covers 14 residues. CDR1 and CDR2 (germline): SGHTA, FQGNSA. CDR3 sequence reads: CASSFGTGGTEAFF. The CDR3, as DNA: TGTGCCAGCAGCTTTGGAACAGGGGGCACTGAAGCTTTCTTT.

CDR3 sequence reads: CASQENTEAFF. The DNA for the CDR3 is TGTGCCAGCCAGGAGAACACTGAAGCTTTCTTT. The chain is built from TRBV10-3 and TRBJ1-1; no reliable D call. This CDR3 spans 11 amino acids. Germline V gives CDR1 ENHRY, CDR2 SYGVKD. Trimming removed 10 bases from V and 1 base from J, with 7 bases in between.

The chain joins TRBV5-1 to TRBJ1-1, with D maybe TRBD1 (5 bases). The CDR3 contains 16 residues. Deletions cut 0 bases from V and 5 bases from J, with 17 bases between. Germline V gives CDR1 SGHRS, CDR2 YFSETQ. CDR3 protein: CASSLGPGGDRTEAFF. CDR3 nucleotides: TGCGCCAGCAGCTTGGGCCCAGGCGGGGACCGGACTGAAGCTTTCTTT.

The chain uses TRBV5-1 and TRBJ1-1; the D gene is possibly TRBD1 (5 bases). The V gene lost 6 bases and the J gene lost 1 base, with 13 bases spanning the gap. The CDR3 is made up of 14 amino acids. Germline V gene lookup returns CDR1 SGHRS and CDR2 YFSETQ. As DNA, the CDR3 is TGCGCCAGCACCCCCACCCAGGGGAACACTGAAGCTTTCTTT. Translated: CASTPTQGNTEAFF.

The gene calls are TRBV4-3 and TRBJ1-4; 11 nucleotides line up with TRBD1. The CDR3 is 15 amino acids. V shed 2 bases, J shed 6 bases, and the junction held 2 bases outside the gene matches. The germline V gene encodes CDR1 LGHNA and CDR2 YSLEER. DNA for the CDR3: TGCGCCAGCAGCCAATGGACAGGGGGCTATGAAAAACTGTTTTTT. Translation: CASSQWTGGYEKLFF.

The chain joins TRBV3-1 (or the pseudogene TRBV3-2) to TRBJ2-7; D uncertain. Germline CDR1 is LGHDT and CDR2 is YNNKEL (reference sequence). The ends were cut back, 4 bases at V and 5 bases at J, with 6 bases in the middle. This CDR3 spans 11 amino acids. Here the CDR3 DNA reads TGTGCCAGCAGCCTCGGTGACGAGCAGTACTTC. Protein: CASSLGDEQYF.

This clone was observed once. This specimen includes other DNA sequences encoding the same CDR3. Written as DNA, the CDR3 is TGTGCCAGCAGCCTGGGACAGGGCAATCAGCCCCAGCATTTT. The encoded protein is CASSLGQGNQPQHF. The chain couples TRBV3-1 (or the pseudogene TRBV3-2) to TRBJ1-5; TRBD1 aligns across 8 bases. Germline assignment: CDR1 LGHDT and CDR2 YNNKEL (reference sequence). With 4 bases clipped from V and 2 bases from J, the junction kept 1 base outside the gene matches. This CDR3 comprises 14 residues.

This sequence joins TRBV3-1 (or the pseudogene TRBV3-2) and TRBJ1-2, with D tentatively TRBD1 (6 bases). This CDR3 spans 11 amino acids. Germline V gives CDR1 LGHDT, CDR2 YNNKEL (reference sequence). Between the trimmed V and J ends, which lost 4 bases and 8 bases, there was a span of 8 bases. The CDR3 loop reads CASSLQGGYTF. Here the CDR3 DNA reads TGTGCCAGCAGCCTCCAGGGGGGCTACACCTTC.

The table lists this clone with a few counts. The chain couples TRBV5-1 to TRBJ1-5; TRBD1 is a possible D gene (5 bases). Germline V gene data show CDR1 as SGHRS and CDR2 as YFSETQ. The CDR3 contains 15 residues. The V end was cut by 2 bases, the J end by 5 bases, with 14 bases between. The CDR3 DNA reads TGCGCCAGCAGCTTCGACGGGACTCGGGATCAGCCCCAGCATTTT. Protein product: CASSFDGTRDQPQHF.

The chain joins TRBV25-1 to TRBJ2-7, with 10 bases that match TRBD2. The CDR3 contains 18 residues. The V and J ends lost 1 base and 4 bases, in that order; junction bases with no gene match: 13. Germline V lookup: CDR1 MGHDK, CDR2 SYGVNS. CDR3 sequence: CASSEFLSPSGGRYEQYF. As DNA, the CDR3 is TGTGCCAGCAGTGAATTTCTAAGTCCTAGCGGGGGACGGTACGAGCAGTACTTC.

The CDR3, as DNA: TGTGCCAGCAGCCTCCTGGTTGGGGGACAGGGAGTAAACACTGAAGCTTTCTTT. Protein: CASSLLVGGQGVNTEAFF. The V and J genes are TRBV7-6 and TRBJ1-1; TRBD1 matches 9 bases. The CDR3 runs 18 residues. Germline loops: CDR1 SGHVS, CDR2 FNYEAQ. The J segment lost 2 bases and the V segment lost 5 bases, leaving 15 bases of the junction unmatched. Variable domain in full (rest from reference TRBV7-6 and TRBJ1-1): GAGVSQSPRYKVTKRGQDVALRCDPISGHVSLYWYRQALGQGPEFLTYFNYEAQQDKSGLPNDRFSAERPEGSISTLTIQRTEQRDSAMYRCASSLLVGGQGVNTEAFFGQGTRLTVV.

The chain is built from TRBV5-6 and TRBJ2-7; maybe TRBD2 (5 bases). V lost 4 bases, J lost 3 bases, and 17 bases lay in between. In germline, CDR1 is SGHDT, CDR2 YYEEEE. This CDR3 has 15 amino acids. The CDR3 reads CASSRLDAGGYEQYF. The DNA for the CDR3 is TGTGCCAGCAGCCGTCTGGACGCGGGTGGCTACGAGCAGTACTTC.

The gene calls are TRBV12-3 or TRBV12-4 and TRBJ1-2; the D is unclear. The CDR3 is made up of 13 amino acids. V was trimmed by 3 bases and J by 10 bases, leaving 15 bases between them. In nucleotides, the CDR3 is TGTGCCAGCAGTTTTATTGGGGTGGAGGACTACACCTTC. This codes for CASSFIGVEDYTF.